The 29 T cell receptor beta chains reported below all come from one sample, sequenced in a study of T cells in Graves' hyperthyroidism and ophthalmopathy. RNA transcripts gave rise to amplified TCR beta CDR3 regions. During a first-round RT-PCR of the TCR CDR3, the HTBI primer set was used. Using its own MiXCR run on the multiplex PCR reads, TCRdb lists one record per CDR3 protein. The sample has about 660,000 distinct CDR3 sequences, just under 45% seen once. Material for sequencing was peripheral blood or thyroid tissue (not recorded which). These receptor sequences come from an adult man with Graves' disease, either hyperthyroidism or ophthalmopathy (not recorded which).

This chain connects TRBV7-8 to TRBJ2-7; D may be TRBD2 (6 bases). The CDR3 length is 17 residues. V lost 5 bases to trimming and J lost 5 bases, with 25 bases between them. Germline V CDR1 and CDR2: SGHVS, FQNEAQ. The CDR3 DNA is TGTGCCAGCAGCCCCCGACCTCGGTCGGCGCGGGGCAACGAGCAGTACTTC. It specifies CASSPRPRSARGNEQYF.

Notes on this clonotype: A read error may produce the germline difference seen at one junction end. Here the CDR3 reads CASSEGAGLGYEQYF. CDR3 in DNA: TGTGCCAGCAGTGAAGGTGCCGGCCTTGGGTACGAGCAGTACTTC. J is TRBJ2-7 and V is TRBV10-3; D not resolved. The germline gives CDR1 ENHRY, CDR2 SYGVKD. The CDR3 contains 15 residues.

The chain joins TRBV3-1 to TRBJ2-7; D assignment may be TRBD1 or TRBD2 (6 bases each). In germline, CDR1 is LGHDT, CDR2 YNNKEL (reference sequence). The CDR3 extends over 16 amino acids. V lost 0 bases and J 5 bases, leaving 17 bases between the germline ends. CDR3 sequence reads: CASSQEIGGRGDEQYF. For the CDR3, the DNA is TGTGCCAGCAGCCAAGAGATCGGGGGCAGAGGTGACGAGCAGTACTTC.

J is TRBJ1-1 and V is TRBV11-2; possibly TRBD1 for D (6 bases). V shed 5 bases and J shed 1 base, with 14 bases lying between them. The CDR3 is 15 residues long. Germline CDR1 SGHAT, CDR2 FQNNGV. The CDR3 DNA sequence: TGTGCCAGCAGCCCAAGATACAGGGCGAACACTGAAGCTTTCTTT. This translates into CASSPRYRANTEAFF.

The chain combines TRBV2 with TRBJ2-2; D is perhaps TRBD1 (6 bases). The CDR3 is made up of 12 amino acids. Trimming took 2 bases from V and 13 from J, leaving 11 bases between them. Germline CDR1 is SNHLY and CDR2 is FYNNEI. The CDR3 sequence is CASSEQGPGLFF. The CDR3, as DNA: TGTGCCAGCAGTGAACAGGGGCCTGGGCTGTTTTTT.

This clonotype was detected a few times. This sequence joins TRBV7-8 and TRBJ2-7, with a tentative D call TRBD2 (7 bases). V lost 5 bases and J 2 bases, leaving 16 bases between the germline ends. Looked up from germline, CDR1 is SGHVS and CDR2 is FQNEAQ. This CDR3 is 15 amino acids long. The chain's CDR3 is CASSPLVGGPYEQYF. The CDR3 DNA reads TGTGCCAGCAGCCCTCTGGTGGGGGGGCCCTACGAGCAGTACTTC.

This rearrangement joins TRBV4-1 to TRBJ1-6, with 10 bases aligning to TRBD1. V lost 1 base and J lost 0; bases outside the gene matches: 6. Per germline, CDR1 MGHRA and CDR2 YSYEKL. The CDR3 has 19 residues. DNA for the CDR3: TGCGCCAGCAGCCAAGTGGGACAGGGGATGAGCTCCTATAATTCACCCCTCCACTTT. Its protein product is CASSQVGQGMSSYNSPLHF.

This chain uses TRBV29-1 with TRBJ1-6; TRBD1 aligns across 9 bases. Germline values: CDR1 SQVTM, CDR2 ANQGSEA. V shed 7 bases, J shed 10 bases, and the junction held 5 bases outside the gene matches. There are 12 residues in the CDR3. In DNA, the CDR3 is TGCAGCGCCGGGACAGGGAGGTCACCCCTCCACTTT. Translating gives CSAGTGRSPLHF.

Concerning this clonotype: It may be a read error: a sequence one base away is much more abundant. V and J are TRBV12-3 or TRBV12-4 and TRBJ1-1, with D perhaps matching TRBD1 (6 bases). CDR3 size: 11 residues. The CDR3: CASGRDTEAVF. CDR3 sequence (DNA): TGTGCCTCGGGACGGGACACTGAAGCTGTCTTT.

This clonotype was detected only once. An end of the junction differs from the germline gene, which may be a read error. CDR3 in DNA: TGTGCCACCAGCAGAGACCCGGGACAGCTGAACACTGAAGCTTTC. As protein: CATSRDPGQLNTEAF. J is TRBJ2-6 and V is TRBV15; the match to TRBD1 covers 7 bases. CDR3 length: 15 residues. Germline V gene sequence: CDR1 LNHNV, CDR2 YYDKDF (reference sequence). Filled out from reference TRBV15 and TRBJ2-6, the complete variable domain reads DAMVIQNPRYQVTQFGKPVTLSCSQTLNHNVMYWYQQKSSQAPKLLFHYYDKDFNNEADTPDNFQSRRPNTSFCFLDIRSPGLGDTAMYLCATSRDPGQLNTEAFGAGSRLTVL.

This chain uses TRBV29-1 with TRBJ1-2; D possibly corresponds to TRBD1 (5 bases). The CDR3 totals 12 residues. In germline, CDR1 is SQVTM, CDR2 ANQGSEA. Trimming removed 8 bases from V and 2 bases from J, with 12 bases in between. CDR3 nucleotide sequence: TGCAGCAGTCAGGGACGGAACTATGGCTACACCTTC. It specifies CSSQGRNYGYTF.

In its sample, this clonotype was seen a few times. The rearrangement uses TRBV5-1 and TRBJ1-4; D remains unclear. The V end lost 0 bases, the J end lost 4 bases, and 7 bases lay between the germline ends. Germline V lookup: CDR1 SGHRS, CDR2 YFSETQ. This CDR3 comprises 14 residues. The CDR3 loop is CASSLGMINEKLFF. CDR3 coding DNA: TGCGCCAGCAGCTTGGGAATGATTAATGAAAAACTGTTTTTT.

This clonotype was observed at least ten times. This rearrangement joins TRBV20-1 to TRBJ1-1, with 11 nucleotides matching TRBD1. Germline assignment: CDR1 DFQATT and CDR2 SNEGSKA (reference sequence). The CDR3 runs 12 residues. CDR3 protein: CSWTGGNTEAFF. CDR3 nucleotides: TGCAGCTGGACAGGGGGCAACACTGAAGCTTTCTTT.

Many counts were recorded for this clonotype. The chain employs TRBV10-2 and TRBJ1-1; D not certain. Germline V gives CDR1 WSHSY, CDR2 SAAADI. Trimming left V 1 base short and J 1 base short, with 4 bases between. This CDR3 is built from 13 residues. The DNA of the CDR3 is TGCGCCAGCAGTGAGTACGGGAACACTGAAGCTTTCTTT. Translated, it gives CASSEYGNTEAFF.

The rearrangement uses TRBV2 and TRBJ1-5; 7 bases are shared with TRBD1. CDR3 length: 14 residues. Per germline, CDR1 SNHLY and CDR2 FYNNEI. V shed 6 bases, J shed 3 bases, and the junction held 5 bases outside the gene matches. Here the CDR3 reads CASRLTGFNQPQHF. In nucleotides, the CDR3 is TGTGCCAGCAGGTTGACAGGGTTCAATCAGCCCCAGCATTTT. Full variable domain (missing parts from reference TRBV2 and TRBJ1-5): EPEVTQTPSHQVTQMGQEVILRCVPISNHLYFYWYRQILGQKVEFLVSFYNNEISEKSEIFDDQFSVERPDGSNFTLKIRSTKLEDSAMYFCASRLTGFNQPQHFGDGTRLSIL.

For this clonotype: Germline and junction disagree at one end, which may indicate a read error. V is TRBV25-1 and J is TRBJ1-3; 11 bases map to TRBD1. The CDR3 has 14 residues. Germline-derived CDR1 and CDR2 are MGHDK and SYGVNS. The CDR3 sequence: CASSEGTGGITIYF. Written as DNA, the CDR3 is TGTGCCAGCAGTGAAGGGACAGGGGGAATCACCATATATTTT.

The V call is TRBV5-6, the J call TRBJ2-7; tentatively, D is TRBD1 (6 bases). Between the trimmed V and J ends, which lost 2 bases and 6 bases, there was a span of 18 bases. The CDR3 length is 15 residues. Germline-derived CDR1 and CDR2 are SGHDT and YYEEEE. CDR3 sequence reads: CASSLGTRGTGEQYF. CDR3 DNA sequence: TGTGCCAGCAGCTTAGGGACAAGGGGTACGGGCGAGCAGTACTTC.

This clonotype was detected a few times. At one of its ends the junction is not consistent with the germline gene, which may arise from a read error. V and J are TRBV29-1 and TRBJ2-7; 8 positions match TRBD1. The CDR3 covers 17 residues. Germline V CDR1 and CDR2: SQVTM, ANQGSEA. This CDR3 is CSIEVVSVRTGPYEQYF. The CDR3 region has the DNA TGCAGCATTGAAGTTGTATCTGTCAGGACAGGGCCCTACGAGCAGTACTTC.

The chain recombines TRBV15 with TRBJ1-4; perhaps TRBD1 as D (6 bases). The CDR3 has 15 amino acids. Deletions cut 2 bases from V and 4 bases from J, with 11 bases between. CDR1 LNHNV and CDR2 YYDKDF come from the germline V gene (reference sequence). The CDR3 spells CATSRQGRSNEKLFF. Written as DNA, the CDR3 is TGTGCCACCAGCAGACAGGGGCGGAGTAATGAAAAACTGTTTTTT.

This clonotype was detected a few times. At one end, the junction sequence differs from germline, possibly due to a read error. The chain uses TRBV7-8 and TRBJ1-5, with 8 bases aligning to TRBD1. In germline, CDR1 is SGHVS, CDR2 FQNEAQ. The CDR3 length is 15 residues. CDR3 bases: TGCGCCAGCAGCTCAATAGGACAGGGAGTGCAGCCCCAGCATTTT. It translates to CASSSIGQGVQPQHF.

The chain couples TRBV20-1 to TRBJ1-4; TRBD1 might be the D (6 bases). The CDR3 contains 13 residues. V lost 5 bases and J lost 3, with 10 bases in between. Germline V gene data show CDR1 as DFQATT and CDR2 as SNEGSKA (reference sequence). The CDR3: CSAPGQANEKLFF. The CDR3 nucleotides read TGCAGTGCTCCGGGACAAGCTAATGAAAAACTGTTTTTT.

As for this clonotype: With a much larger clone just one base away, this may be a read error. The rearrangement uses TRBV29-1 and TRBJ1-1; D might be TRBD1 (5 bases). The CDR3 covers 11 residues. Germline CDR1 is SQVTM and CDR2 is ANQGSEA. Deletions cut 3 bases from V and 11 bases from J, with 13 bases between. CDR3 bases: TGCAGCGTTGACGGGGACGGTGGGGCTTTCTTT. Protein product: CSVDGDGGAFF.

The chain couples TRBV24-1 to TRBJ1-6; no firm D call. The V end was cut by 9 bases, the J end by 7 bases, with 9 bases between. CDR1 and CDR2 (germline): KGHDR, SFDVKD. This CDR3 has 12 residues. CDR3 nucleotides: TGTGCCACCTTCCATACGAATTCACCCCTCCACTTT. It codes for CATFHTNSPLHF.

The CDR3 spells CAGTGTGRAMNTEAFF. CDR3 in DNA: TGTGCCGGAACCGGGACAGGGAGGGCGATGAACACTGAAGCTTTCTTT. This chain joins TRBV7-9 and TRBJ1-1, with TRBD1 matching over 9 bases. The CDR3 is 16 amino acids. After removal of 11 bases from V and 0 bases from J, the junction contained 13 bases not matched to a gene. CDR1 is SEHNR, CDR2 FQNEAQ, per germline (reference sequence).

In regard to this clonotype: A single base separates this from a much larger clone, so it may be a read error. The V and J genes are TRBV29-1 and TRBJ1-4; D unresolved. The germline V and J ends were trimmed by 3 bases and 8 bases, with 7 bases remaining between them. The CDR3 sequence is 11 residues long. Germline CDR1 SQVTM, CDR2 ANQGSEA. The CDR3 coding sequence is TGCAGCGTTGAGGGGTGGGAAAAACTGTTTTTT. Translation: CSVEGWEKLFF.

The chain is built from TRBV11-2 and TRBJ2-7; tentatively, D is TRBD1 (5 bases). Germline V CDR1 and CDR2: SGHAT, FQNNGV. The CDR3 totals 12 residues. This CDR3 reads CDNRIASYEQYF. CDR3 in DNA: TGTGACAACAGGATCGCCTCCTACGAGCAGTACTTC. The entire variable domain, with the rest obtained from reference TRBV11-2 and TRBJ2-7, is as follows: EAGVAQSPRYKIIEKRQSVAFWCNPISGHATLYWYQQILGQGPKLLIQFQNNGVVDDSQLPKDRFSAERLKGVDSTLKIQPAKLEDSAVYLCDNRIASYEQYFGPGTRLTVT.

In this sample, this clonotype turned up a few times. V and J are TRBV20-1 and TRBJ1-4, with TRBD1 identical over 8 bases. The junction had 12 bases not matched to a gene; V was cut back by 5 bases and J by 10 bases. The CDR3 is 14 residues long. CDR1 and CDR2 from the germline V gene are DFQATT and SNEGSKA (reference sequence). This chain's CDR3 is CSARVGTGDGKLFF. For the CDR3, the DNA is TGCAGTGCTCGCGTCGGGACAGGAGACGGAAAACTGTTTTTT.

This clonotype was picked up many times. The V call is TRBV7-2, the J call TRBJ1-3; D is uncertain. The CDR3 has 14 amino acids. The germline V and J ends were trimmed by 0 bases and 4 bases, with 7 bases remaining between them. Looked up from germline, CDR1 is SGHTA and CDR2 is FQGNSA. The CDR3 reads CASSLAGPGNTIYF. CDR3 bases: TGTGCCAGCAGCTTAGCAGGGCCCGGAAACACCATATATTTT.

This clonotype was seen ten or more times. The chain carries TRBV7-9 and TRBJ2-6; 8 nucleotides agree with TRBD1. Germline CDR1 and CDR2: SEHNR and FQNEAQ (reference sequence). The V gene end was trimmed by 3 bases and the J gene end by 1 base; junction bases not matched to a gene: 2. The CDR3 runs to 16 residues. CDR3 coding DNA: TGTGCCAGCAGCTTCGGACAGGGATCTGGGGCCAACGTCCTGACTTTC. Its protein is CASSFGQGSGANVLTF. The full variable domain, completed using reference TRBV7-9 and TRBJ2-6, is DTGVSQNPRHKITKRGQNVTFRCDPISEHNRLYWYRQTLGQGPEFLTYFQNEAQLEKSRLLSDRFSAERPKGSFSTLEIQRTEQGDSAMYLCASSFGQGSGANVLTFGAGSRLTVL.